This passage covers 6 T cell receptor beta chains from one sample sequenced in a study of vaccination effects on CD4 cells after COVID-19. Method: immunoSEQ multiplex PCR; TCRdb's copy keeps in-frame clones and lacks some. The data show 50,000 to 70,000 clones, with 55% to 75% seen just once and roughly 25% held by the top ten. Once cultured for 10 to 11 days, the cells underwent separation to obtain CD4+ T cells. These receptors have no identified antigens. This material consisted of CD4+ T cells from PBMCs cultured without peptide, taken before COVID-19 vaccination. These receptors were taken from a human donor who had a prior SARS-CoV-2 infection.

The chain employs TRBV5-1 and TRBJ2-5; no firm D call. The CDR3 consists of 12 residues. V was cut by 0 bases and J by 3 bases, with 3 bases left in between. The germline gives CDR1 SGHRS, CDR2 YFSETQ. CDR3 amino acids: CASSLAEETQYF. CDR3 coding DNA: TGCGCCAGCAGCTTGGCCGAAGAGACCCAGTACTTC.

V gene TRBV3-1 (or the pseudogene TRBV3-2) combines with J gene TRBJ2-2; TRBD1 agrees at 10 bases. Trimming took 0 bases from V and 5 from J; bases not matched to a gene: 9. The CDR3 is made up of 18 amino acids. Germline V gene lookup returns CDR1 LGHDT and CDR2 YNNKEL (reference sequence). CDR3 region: CASSQDRRDRGRTGELFF. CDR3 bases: TGTGCCAGCAGCCAAGATCGCCGGGACAGGGGCAGGACCGGGGAGCTGTTTTTT.

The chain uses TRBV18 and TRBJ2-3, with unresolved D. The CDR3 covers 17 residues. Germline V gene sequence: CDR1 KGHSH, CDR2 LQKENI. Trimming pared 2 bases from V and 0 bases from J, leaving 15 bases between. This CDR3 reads CASSPRRVSSSTDTQYF. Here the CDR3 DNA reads TGTGCCAGCTCACCAAGGAGAGTCAGCTCTAGCACAGATACGCAGTATTTT.

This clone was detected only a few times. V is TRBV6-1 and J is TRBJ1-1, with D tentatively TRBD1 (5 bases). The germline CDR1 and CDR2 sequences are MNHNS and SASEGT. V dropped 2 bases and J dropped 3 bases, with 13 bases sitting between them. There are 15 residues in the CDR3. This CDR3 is CASSEFGGGDTEAFF. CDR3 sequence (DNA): TGTGCCAGCAGTGAATTTGGGGGAGGGGACACTGAAGCTTTCTTT.

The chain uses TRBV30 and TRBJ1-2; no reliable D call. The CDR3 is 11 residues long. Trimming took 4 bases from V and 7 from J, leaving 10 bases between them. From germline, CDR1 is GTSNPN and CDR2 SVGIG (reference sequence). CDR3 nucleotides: TGTGCCTGGACCTGGGAAGCTGGCTACACCTTC. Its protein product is CAWTWEAGYTF.

CDR3 coding DNA: TGCGCCAGCAGTGATAGGGTGACTAGCGGGAACTACGAGCAGTACTTC. It is translated as CASSDRVTSGNYEQYF. The rearrangement links TRBV10-2 to TRBJ2-7, with 11 nucleotides matching TRBD2. Germline values: CDR1 WSHSY, CDR2 SAAADI. With 3 bases clipped from V and 3 bases from J, the junction kept 7 bases outside the gene matches. This CDR3 has 16 amino acids.